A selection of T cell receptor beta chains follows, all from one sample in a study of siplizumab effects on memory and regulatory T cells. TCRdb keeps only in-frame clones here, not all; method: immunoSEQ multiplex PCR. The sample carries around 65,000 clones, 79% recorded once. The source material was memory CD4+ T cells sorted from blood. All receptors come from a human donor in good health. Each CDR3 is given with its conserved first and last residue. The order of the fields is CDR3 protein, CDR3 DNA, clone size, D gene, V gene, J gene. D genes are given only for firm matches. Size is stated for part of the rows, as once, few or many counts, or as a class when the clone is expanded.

CASSFATGGTYEQYF	TGTGCCAGCAGCTTTGCTACTGGGGGAACCTACGAGCAGTACTTC	few	-	TRBV11-2	TRBJ2-7
CASSLRTGQSYEQYF	TGCGCCAGCAGCCTTAGGACAGGTCAATCCTACGAGCAGTACTTC	-	TRBD1	TRBV5-1	TRBJ2-7
CASKESNSGNTIYF	TGTGCCAGCAAGGAAAGCAACTCTGGAAACACCATATATTTT	few	-	TRBV2	TRBJ1-3
CASSPGTVLGYTF	TGTGCCAGCAGTCCGGGGACAGTTTTAGGCTACACCTTC	once	TRBD1	TRBV6-5	TRBJ1-2
CAISVEQNYGYTF	TGTGCCATCAGTGTGGAACAGAACTATGGCTACACCTTC	-	-	TRBV10-3	TRBJ1-2
CASSLSRLEQYF	TGTGCCAGCAGCTTATCAAGGCTCGAGCAGTACTTC	-	-	TRBV11-2	TRBJ2-7
CASSRKTGEETQYF	TGTGCCAGCAGCAGAAAGACAGGGGAGGAGACCCAGTACTTC	-	TRBD1	TRBV5-4	TRBJ2-5
CASSVGVGGNTIYF	TGTGCCAGCAGCGTAGGGGTAGGAGGAAACACCATATATTTT	-	-	TRBV9	TRBJ1-3
CASGRKFGTKNTEAFF	TGTGCTAGTGGGCGTAAATTCGGGACGAAGAACACTGAAGCTTTCTTT	-	-	TRBV12-5	TRBJ1-1
CASFKLAGSYEQYF	TGTGCCAGCTTTAAACTAGCGGGGAGTTACGAGCAGTACTTC	-	-	TRBV21-1	TRBJ2-7
CASSQDQGGSYEQYF	TGCGCCAGCAGCCAAGACCAGGGGGGGAGCTACGAGCAGTACTTC	-	-	TRBV4-3	TRBJ2-7
CASSLSSGANVLTF	TGCGCCAGCAGCTTGTCCTCTGGGGCCAACGTCCTGACTTTC	few	-	TRBV5-1	TRBJ2-6
CASILGGGGGTEAFF	TGTGCCAGCATTTTAGGCGGAGGTGGGGGCACTGAAGCTTTCTTT	few	-	TRBV7-9	TRBJ1-1
CASSQFYFRGAYSNQPQHF	TGCGCCAGCAGCCAATTCTACTTCCGGGGGGCTTATAGCAATCAGCCCCAGCATTTT	-	-	TRBV4-3	TRBJ1-5
CASSRGAQGQPQHF	TGTGCCAGTAGCCGAGGGGCGCAAGGTCAGCCCCAGCATTTT	-	-	TRBV19	TRBJ1-5
CSATRVGTQYF	TGCAGTGCTACCAGGGTTGGTACGCAGTATTTT	-	-	TRBV20-1	TRBJ2-3
CASSLSQGELYGYTF	TGTGCCAGCAGCTTATCGCAGGGCGAGCTCTATGGCTACACCTTC	-	-	TRBV7-2	TRBJ1-2